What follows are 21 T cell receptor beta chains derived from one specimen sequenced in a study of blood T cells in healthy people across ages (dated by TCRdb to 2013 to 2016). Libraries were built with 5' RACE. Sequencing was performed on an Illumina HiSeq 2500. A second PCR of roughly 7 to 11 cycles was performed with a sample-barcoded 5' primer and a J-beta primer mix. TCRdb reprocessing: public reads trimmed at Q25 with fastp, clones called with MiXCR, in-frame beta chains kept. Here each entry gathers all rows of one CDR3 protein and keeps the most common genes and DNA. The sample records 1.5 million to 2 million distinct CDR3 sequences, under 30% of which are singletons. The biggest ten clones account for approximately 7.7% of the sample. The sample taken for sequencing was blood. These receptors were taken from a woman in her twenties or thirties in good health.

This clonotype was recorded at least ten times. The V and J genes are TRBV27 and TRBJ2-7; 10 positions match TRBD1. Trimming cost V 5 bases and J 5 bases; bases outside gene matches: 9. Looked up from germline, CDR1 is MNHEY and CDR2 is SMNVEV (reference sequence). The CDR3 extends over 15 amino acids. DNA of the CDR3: TGTGCCAGCAGTAGGTTGGGACAGGGGTATAACGAGCAGTACTTC. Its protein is CASSRLGQGYNEQYF.

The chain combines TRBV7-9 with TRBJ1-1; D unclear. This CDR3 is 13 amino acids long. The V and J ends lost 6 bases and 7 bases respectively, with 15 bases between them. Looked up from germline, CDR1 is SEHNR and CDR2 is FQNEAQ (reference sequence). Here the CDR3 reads CASSQGRPVEAFF. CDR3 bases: TGTGCCAGCAGTCAAGGCAGGCCGGTTGAAGCTTTCTTT.

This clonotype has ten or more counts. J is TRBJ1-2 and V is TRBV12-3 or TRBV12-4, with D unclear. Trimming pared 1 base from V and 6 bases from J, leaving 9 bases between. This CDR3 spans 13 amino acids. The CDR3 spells CASSLGQRHGYTF. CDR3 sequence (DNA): TGTGCCAGCAGTTTAGGACAAAGGCATGGCTACACCTTC.

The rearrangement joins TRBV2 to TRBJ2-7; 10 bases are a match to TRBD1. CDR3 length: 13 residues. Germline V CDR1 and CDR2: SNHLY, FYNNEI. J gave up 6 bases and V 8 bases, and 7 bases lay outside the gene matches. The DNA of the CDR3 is TGTGCCAGCGGACGACAGGGGGCGTTCGAGCAGTACTTC. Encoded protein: CASGRQGAFEQYF.

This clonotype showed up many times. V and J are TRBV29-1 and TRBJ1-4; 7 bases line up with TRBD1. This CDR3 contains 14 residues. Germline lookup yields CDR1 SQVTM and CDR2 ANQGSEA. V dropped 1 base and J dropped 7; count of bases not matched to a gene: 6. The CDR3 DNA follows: TGCAGCGTTGAAGCAACACAGGGGACTGAAAAACTGTTTTTT. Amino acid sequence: CSVEATQGTEKLFF.

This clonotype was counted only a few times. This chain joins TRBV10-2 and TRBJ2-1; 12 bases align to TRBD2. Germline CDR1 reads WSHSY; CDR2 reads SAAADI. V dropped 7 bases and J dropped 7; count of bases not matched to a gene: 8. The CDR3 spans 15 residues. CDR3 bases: TGCGCCAGCACAGTTTCTAGCGGGGGGGGGAATGAGCAGTTCTTC. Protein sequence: CASTVSSGGGNEQFF.

CDR3 protein: CASSRGVAQPQHF. For the CDR3, the DNA is TGTGCCAGCAGTCGGGGGGTCGCCCAGCCCCAGCATTTT. This chain uses TRBV27 with TRBJ1-5, with D maybe TRBD1 (5 bases). CDR3 length: 13 residues. Trimming left V 5 bases short and J 7 bases short, with 12 bases between. CDR1 and CDR2 (germline): MNHEY, SMNVEV (reference sequence).

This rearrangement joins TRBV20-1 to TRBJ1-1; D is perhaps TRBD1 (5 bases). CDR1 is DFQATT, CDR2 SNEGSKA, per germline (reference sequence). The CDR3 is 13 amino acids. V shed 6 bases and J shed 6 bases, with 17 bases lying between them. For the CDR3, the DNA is TGCAGTGCCCGCCGGACACCGTCCGCTGAAGCTTTCTTT. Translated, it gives CSARRTPSAEAFF.

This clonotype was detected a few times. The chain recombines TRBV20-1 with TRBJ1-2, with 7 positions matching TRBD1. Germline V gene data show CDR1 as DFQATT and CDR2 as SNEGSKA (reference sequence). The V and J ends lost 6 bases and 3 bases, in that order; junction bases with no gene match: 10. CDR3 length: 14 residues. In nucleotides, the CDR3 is TGCAGTGCCACCCCCACAGGGGACTACTATGGCTACACCTTC. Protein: CSATPTGDYYGYTF.

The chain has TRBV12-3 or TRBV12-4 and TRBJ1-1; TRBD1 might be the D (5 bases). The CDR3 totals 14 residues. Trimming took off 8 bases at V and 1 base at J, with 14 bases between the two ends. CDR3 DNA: TGTGCCAGCTGGGTGGCGGGGGAGAACACTGAAGCTTTCTTT. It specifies CASWVAGENTEAFF.

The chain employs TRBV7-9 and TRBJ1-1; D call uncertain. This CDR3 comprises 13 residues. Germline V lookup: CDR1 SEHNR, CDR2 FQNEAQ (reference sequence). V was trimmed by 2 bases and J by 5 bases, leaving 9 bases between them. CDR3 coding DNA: TGTGCCAGCAGCTTATTTGGTGGTACTGAAGCTTTCTTT. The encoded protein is CASSLFGGTEAFF. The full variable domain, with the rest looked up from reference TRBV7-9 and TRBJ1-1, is DTGVSQNPRHKITKRGQNVTFRCDPISEHNRLYWYRQTLGQGPEFLTYFQNEAQLEKSRLLSDRFSAERPKGSFSTLEIQRTEQGDSAMYLCASSLFGGTEAFFGQGTRLTVV.

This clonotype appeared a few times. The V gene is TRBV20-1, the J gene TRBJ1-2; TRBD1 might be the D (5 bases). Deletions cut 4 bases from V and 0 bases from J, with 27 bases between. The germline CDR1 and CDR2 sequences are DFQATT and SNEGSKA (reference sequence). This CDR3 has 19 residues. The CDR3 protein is CSATPSQAAPFLANYGYTF. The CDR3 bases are TGCAGTGCTACACCATCACAGGCTGCCCCATTCCTAGCTAACTATGGCTACACCTTC.

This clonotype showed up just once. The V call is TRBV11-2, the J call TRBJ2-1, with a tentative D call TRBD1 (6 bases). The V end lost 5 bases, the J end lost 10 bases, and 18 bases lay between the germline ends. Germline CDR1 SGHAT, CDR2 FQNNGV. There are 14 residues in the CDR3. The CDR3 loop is CASSMDRTSYEQFF. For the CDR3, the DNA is TGTGCCAGCAGCATGGACAGAACTTCCTACGAGCAGTTCTTC.

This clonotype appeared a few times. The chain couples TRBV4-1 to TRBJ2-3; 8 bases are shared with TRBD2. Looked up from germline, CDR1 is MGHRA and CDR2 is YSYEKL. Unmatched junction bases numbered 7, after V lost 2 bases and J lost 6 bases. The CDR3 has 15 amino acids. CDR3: CASSQPGLVVDTQYF. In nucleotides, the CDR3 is TGCGCCAGCAGCCAACCGGGACTAGTCGTTGATACGCAGTATTTT.

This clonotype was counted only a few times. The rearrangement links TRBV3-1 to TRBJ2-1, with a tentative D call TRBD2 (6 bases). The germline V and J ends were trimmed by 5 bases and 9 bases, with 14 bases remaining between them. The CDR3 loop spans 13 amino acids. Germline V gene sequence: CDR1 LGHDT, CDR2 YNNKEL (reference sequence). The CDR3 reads CASSGRGFGEQFF. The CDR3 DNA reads TGTGCCAGCAGCGGACGGGGGTTCGGTGAGCAGTTCTTC.

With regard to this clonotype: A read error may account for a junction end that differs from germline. CDR3 loop: CTRTNGRVKAKNIQYF. The CDR3 DNA sequence: TGTACCAGGACCAACGGGAGGGTCAAAGCCAAAAACATTCAGTACTTC. The chain carries TRBV7-9 and TRBJ2-4; 8 bases are shared with TRBD2. This CDR3 region has 16 residues. The germline CDR1 and CDR2 sequences are SEHNR and FQNEAQ (reference sequence). Full variable domain (remainder filled in from reference TRBV7-9 and TRBJ2-4): DTGVSQNPRHKITKRGQNVTFRCDPISEHNRLYWYRQTLGQGPEFLTYFQNEAQLEKSRLLSDRFSAERPKGSFSTLEIQRTEQGDSAMYLCTRTNGRVKAKNIQYFGAGTRLSVL.

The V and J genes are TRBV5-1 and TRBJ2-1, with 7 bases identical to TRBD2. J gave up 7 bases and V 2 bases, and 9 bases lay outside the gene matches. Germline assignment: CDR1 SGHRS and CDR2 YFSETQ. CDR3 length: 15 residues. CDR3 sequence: CASSFEAGVRNEQFF. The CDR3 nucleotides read TGCGCCAGCAGCTTTGAGGCGGGAGTTCGTAATGAGCAGTTCTTC.

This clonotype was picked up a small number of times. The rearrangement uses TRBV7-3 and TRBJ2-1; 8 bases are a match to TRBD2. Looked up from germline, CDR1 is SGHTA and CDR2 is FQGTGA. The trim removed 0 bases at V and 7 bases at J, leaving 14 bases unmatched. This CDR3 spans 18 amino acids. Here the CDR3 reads CASSLTQGGGGFLNEQFF. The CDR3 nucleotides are TGTGCCAGCAGCTTAACCCAGGGCGGCGGGGGGTTCCTGAATGAGCAGTTCTTC.

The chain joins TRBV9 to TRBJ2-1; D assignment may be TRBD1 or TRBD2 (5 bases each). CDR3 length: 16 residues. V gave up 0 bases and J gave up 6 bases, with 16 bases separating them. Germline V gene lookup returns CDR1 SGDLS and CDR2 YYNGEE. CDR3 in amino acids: CASSVDPGPYGNEQFF. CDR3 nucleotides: TGTGCCAGCAGCGTAGACCCGGGGCCGTACGGCAATGAGCAGTTCTTC.

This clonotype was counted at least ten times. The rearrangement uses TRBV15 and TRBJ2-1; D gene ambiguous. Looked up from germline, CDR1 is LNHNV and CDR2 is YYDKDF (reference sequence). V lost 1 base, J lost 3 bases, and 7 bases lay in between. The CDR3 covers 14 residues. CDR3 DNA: TGTGCCACCAGCAGAGTGGCCTTCTACAATGAGCAGTTCTTC. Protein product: CATSRVAFYNEQFF.

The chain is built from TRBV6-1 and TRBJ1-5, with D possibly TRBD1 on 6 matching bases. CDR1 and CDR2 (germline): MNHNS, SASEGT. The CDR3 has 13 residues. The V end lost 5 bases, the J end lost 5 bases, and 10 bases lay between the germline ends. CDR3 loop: CASSTGIYQPQHF. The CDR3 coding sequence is TGTGCCAGCAGTACAGGGATTTATCAGCCCCAGCATTTT.